Shown below are 26 T cell receptor beta chains from a single sample sequenced in a study of graft-versus-host responses after intestinal transplantation. Which antigens these TCRs recognize remains unknown. Profiling relied on immunoSEQ multiplex PCR, and the TCRdb table lists in-frame clones only, not all of them. Of more than 75,000 clones listed, 75% to 95% were seen once; the top ten hold about 0.34%. The sequenced sample was unstimulated CD4+ T cells sorted from spleen or lymph node cells, obtained before transplant. These receptors were obtained from a human donor who was the organ donor for an intestinal transplant.

CDR3 DNA: TGTGCCAGCAGCTCCCGACAGGGGGCCATGGATGGCTACACCTTC. Encoded protein: CASSSRQGAMDGYTF. The J gene is TRBJ1-2, the V gene TRBV7-9; 10 nucleotides align to TRBD1. The length of the CDR3 is 15 residues. Losses at the gene ends were 4 bases for V and 6 bases for J; bases not matched to a gene: 8. CDR1 is SEHNR and CDR2 is FQNEAQ in the germline V gene (reference sequence).

In this sample, this clone turned up a few times. V usage is TRBV5-1 and J usage is TRBJ2-7; 8 positions agree with TRBD1. The V gene's germline CDR1 is SGHRS and CDR2 YFSETQ. The CDR3 spans 13 residues. V was pared by 2 bases and J by 6 bases, with 4 bases of the junction left unmatched. The CDR3 spells CASSFQGASEQYF. CDR3 bases: TGCGCCAGCAGCTTCCAGGGGGCATCCGAGCAGTACTTC.

This clone was found once. The chain combines TRBV6-1 with TRBJ1-2; D might be TRBD1 (6 bases). Germline V gene lookup returns CDR1 MNHNS and CDR2 SASEGT. V was shortened by 4 bases and J by 4 bases, with 10 bases between the two germline ends. The CDR3 is 13 residues long. The CDR3 loop reads CASSVGQLYGYTF. The CDR3 bases are TGTGCCAGCAGTGTAGGACAGCTCTATGGCTACACCTTC.

This chain uses TRBV29-1 with TRBJ1-2; no clear D gene. The germline CDR1 and CDR2 sequences are SQVTM and ANQGSEA. CDR3 length: 15 amino acids. Trimming pared 0 bases from V and 4 bases from J, leaving 15 bases between. In nucleotides, the CDR3 is TGCAGCGTTGAAGATAGTCTTGGGAGATCCTATGGCTACACCTTC. Translating it yields CSVEDSLGRSYGYTF.

This clone showed up just once. The chain recombines TRBV7-2 with TRBJ1-5; tentatively, D is TRBD1 (6 bases). CDR1 is SGHTA and CDR2 is FQGNSA in the germline V gene. The CDR3 is made up of 14 amino acids. The V end lost 4 bases, the J end lost 4 bases, and 11 bases lay between the germline ends. The CDR3 protein is CASSSGAWNQPQHF. As DNA, the CDR3 is TGTGCCAGCAGCTCAGGGGCTTGGAATCAGCCCCAGCATTTT.

The chain joins TRBV18 to TRBJ2-4; D is uncertain. The CDR3 totals 15 residues. The ends were cut back, 3 bases at V and 2 bases at J, with 11 bases in the middle. Germline values: CDR1 KGHSH, CDR2 LQKENI. CDR3 sequence reads: CASSPTDRPKNIQYF. In DNA, the CDR3 is TGTGCCAGCTCACCCACAGACCGACCCAAAAACATTCAGTACTTC.

The chain links TRBV6-6 to TRBJ1-1; tentatively, D is TRBD1 (5 bases). Looked up from germline, CDR1 is MNHNY and CDR2 is SVGAGI (reference sequence). This CDR3 comprises 12 residues. V lost 7 bases and J lost 5, with 11 bases in between. The CDR3 nucleotides read TGTGCCAGCACCAGGGAGGGGACTGAAGCTTTCTTT. This sequence encodes CASTREGTEAFF.

This chain joins TRBV7-2 and TRBJ1-4, with 8 positions matching TRBD1. The CDR3 contains 15 residues. Trimming took 5 bases from V and 4 from J; bases not matched to a gene: 6. The germline CDR1 and CDR2 sequences are SGHTA and FQGNSA. CDR3 protein: CASSLWTGSNEKLFF. The CDR3 region has the DNA TGTGCCAGCAGCCTATGGACAGGGAGTAATGAAAAACTGTTTTTT.

The chain employs TRBV30 and TRBJ2-5, with TRBD2 matching over 13 bases. The CDR3 spans 13 residues. From germline, CDR1 is GTSNPN and CDR2 SVGIG (reference sequence). V gave up 5 bases and J gave up 7 bases; unmatched junction bases: 4. The CDR3 nucleotides are TGTGCCTGGGGACTAGCGGGGGTAAGGACCCAGTACTTC. Translated: CAWGLAGVRTQYF. The variable domain in full, completed from reference TRBV30 and TRBJ2-5, reads SQTIHQWPATLVQPVGSPLSLECTVEGTSNPNLYWYRQAAGRGLQLLFYSVGIGQISSEVPQNLSASRPQDRQFILSSKKLLLSDSGFYLCAWGLAGVRTQYFGPGTRLLVL.

On this clone itself: At one of its ends the junction is not consistent with the germline gene, which may arise from a read error. The chain carries TRBV5-1 and TRBJ1-1, with D possibly being TRBD1 (6 bases). The CDR3 extends over 15 amino acids. Germline V lookup: CDR1 SGHRS, CDR2 YFSETQ. For the CDR3, the DNA is TGCGCCAGCAGCTTGCTCGGGACACCGAACATTGAAGCTTTCTTT. It is translated as CASSLLGTPNIEAFF.

The chain carries TRBV7-3 and TRBJ2-5; maybe TRBD1 (6 bases). Germline values: CDR1 SGHTA, CDR2 FQGTGA. The CDR3 loop spans 16 amino acids. Deletions cut 3 bases from V and 5 bases from J, with 19 bases between. CDR3 region: CASSLGPRGFGETQYF. CDR3 nucleotides: TGTGCCAGCAGCTTGGGACCTAGGGGGTTCGGGGAGACCCAGTACTTC. Supplemented by reference TRBV7-3 and TRBJ2-5, the full variable domain reads GAGVSQTPSNKVTEKGKYVELRCDPISGHTALYWYRQSLGQGPEFLIYFQGTGAADDSGLPNDRFFAVRPEGSVSTLKIQRTERGDSAVYLCASSLGPRGFGETQYFGPGTRLLVL.

The chain couples TRBV6-6 to TRBJ2-7; 8 bases agree with TRBD1. Looked up from germline, CDR1 is MNHNY and CDR2 is SVGAGI (reference sequence). Trimming took 6 bases from V and 6 from J; bases not matched to a gene: 7. The CDR3 sequence is 13 residues long. The CDR3 DNA sequence: TGTGCCAGCAGATCGACAGGGGCGGGCGAGCAGTACTTC. Encoded protein: CASRSTGAGEQYF.

The chain has TRBV30 and TRBJ2-1; D ambiguous. The CDR3 sequence is 12 residues long. With 2 bases removed from V and 7 bases from J, the gap between germline ends came to 9 bases. The germline gives CDR1 GTSNPN, CDR2 SVGIG (reference sequence). The CDR3 protein is CAWSSRVNEQFF. The DNA for the CDR3 is TGTGCCTGGAGTAGTCGGGTAAATGAGCAGTTCTTC.

The rearrangement joins TRBV27 to TRBJ1-5, with a tentative D call TRBD1 (5 bases). Germline values: CDR1 MNHEY, CDR2 SMNVEV (reference sequence). Trimming stripped 3 bases from V and 5 bases from J, with 11 bases between. The CDR3 is 14 amino acids. Written as DNA, the CDR3 is TGTGCCAGCAGTTTGGGCAGGGCTGATCAGCCCCAGCATTTT. This encodes CASSLGRADQPQHF.

The chain is built from TRBV5-1 and TRBJ1-6, with D possibly matching TRBD1 (5 bases). The germline V gene encodes CDR1 SGHRS and CDR2 YFSETQ. Trimming removed 2 bases from V and 10 bases from J, with 13 bases in between. This CDR3 is 14 amino acids long. CDR3: CASSLAGVGSPLHF. The CDR3 region has the DNA TGCGCCAGCAGCTTAGCGGGGGTAGGATCACCCCTCCACTTT.

V and J are TRBV5-1 and TRBJ1-2; 8 nucleotides match TRBD1. Trimming removed 4 bases from V and 1 base from J; junction bases left unmatched: 6. This CDR3 region has 15 residues. CDR1 and CDR2 from the germline V gene are SGHRS and YFSETQ. CDR3 sequence reads: CASSLGQVINYGYTF. The CDR3 coding sequence is TGCGCCAGCAGCCTGGGACAGGTTATTAACTATGGCTACACCTTC.

The chain is built from TRBV10-1 and TRBJ2-1; TRBD2 matches at 8 bases. J was trimmed by 10 bases and V by 6 bases; bases with no gene match: 17. This CDR3 has 16 amino acids. From germline, CDR1 is WNHNN and CDR2 SYGVQD (reference sequence). The CDR3 region is CASRAEGSGTPGEQFF. DNA of the CDR3: TGCGCCAGCAGGGCCGAAGGTAGCGGGACCCCCGGAGAGCAGTTCTTC.

The rearrangement joins TRBV30 to TRBJ2-2; the D gene is possibly TRBD1 (5 bases). The CDR3 sequence is 14 residues long. The V and J ends lost 0 bases and 5 bases respectively, with 10 bases between them. From germline, CDR1 is GTSNPN and CDR2 SVGIG (reference sequence). The CDR3 sequence: CAWSVRQTTGELFF. CDR3 nucleotides: TGTGCCTGGAGTGTTCGACAGACAACCGGGGAGCTGTTTTTT. Full variable domain (missing parts from reference TRBV30 and TRBJ2-2): SQTIHQWPATLVQPVGSPLSLECTVEGTSNPNLYWYRQAAGRGLQLLFYSVGIGQISSEVPQNLSASRPQDRQFILSSKKLLLSDSGFYLCAWSVRQTTGELFFGEGSRLTVL.

The chain couples TRBV28 to TRBJ1-1; no clear D gene. This CDR3 is built from 12 residues. Trimming took 3 bases from V and 2 from J, leaving 4 bases between them. Germline CDR1 and CDR2: MDHEN and SYDVKM. The CDR3 loop is CASSLLNTEAFF. DNA for the CDR3: TGTGCCAGCAGTTTGTTAAACACTGAAGCTTTCTTT. The entire variable domain, with the rest obtained from reference TRBV28 and TRBJ1-1, is as follows: DVKVTQSSRYLVKRTGEKVFLECVQDMDHENMFWYRQDPGLGLRLIYFSYDVKMKEKGDIPEGYSVSREKKERFSLILESASTNQTSMYLCASSLLNTEAFFGQGTRLTVV.

The rearrangement joins TRBV30 to TRBJ2-5, with 7 bases that match TRBD1. Germline CDR1 and CDR2: GTSNPN and SVGIG (reference sequence). Trimming cost V 4 bases and J 3 bases; bases outside gene matches: 8. The CDR3 loop spans 14 amino acids. The CDR3 reads CAWTPDRSEETQYF. Here the CDR3 DNA reads TGTGCCTGGACTCCGGACAGGTCGGAAGAGACCCAGTACTTC.

V usage is TRBV9 and J usage is TRBJ2-5; 7 nucleotides line up with TRBD2. There are 16 residues in the CDR3. Trimming at V came to 6 bases and at J to 0 bases, leaving 11 bases not matched to a gene. Looked up from germline, CDR1 is SGDLS and CDR2 is YYNGEE. The CDR3: CASTPRGDGYQETQYF. DNA for the CDR3: TGTGCCAGCACTCCTCGGGGGGATGGGTACCAAGAGACCCAGTACTTC. Based on the CDR3 plus reference TRBV9 and TRBJ2-5, the full variable domain is DSGVTQTPKHLITATGQRVTLRCSPRSGDLSVYWYQQSLDQGLQFLIQYYNGEERAKGNILERFSAQQFPDLHSELNLSSLELGDSALYFCASTPRGDGYQETQYFGPGTRLLVL.

The V gene is TRBV18, the J gene TRBJ1-3; TRBD1 matches 8 bases. CDR3 length: 16 residues. V lost 2 bases and J lost 0; bases outside the gene matches: 3. Germline values: CDR1 KGHSH, CDR2 LQKENI. Written as DNA, the CDR3 is TGTGCCAGCTCACCATCCCAGGGGGCCTCTGGAAACACCATATATTTT. Its protein product is CASSPSQGASGNTIYF.

This chain uses TRBV6-6 with TRBJ2-5; D is unresolved. The V and J ends lost 8 bases and 3 bases respectively, with 10 bases between them. Germline loops: CDR1 MNHNY, CDR2 SVGAGI (reference sequence). The CDR3 spans 12 residues. CDR3 in amino acids: CASLRSKETQYF. CDR3 coding DNA: TGTGCCAGCTTACGGTCTAAAGAGACCCAGTACTTC.

Remarks on this clone: A read error may produce the germline difference seen at one junction end. The chain combines TRBV11-3 with TRBJ1-2; the D is unclear. Germline CDR1 and CDR2: SGHNT and YENEEA. This CDR3 region has 15 residues. CDR3 sequence reads: CASNLEAGPNYGYTF. In nucleotides, the CDR3 is TGTGCCAGCAACTTAGAGGCGGGCCCTAACTATGGCTACACCTTC.

The V gene is TRBV7-9, the J gene TRBJ2-6; TRBD1 is a possible D gene (5 bases). Germline CDR1 SEHNR, CDR2 FQNEAQ (reference sequence). Deletions cut 2 bases from V and 1 base from J, with 18 bases between. The CDR3 runs to 19 residues. The CDR3 region is CASSLRQGQALSGANVLTF. DNA of the CDR3: TGTGCCAGCAGCTTACGGCAGGGTCAGGCTTTATCTGGGGCCAACGTCCTGACTTTC.

The rearrangement links TRBV4-1 to TRBJ2-5; the D is unclear. Trimming shortened V by 3 bases and J by 2 bases, and 10 bases separated the two germline ends. Germline lookup yields CDR1 MGHRA and CDR2 YSYEKL. This CDR3 has 14 amino acids. The CDR3: CASSQMNRQETQYF. The CDR3 nucleotides read TGCGCCAGCAGCCAGATGAACAGACAAGAGACCCAGTACTTC.